This TCR beta chain was captured in a study of blood T cell repertoires in COVID-19. The table came from immunoSEQ multiplex PCR; TCRdb's copy has only in-frame clones and leaves some out. This sample has under 130,000 clones, with approximately 82% found just once. Germline values: CDR1 SGHDT, CDR2 YYEEEE. The CDR3 sequence is 11 residues long. A note on this clone: The junction departs from the called germline gene at one end, perhaps through a read error.

This clonotype was obtained from a woman aged 80 or over with acute or convalescent COVID-19. This chain joins TRBV5-6 and TRBJ2-7; D is ambiguous. The sequenced material came from peripheral blood. The CDR3 coding sequence is TGTGCCAGCAGCTTGATGCGGTCCCAGTCGTTC. Translating it yields CASSLMRSQSF.